The 30 T cell receptor beta chains listed next were all sequenced from one sample in a study of CD8 T cells in ankylosing spondylitis. TCRdb re-analysed the 5' RACE reads in MiXCR, keeping a single row per CDR3 protein. The sample lists approximately 45,000 distinct CDR3 sequences, 9.5% to 12% occurring once. Specimen: blood, either unsorted or a sorted T cell fraction (not recorded which). These TCRs come from a male donor with ankylosing spondylitis or in good health (not recorded which).

This clonotype was seen many times. CDR3 residues: CASSVRTVADTQYF. CDR3 DNA sequence: TGTGCCAGCAGCGTCCGGACAGTTGCAGATACGCAGTATTTT. The chain combines TRBV9 with TRBJ2-3; D is perhaps TRBD1 (6 bases). V was shortened by 2 bases and J by 4 bases, with 11 bases between the two germline ends. This CDR3 has 14 residues. Germline V gene lookup returns CDR1 SGDLS and CDR2 YYNGEE.

This chain uses TRBV12-3 or TRBV12-4 with TRBJ2-1; TRBD2 matches 8 bases. Trimming removed 4 bases from V and 6 bases from J; junction bases left unmatched: 5. The CDR3 is made up of 14 amino acids. CDR3 region: CASSSGGFANEQFF. CDR3 DNA sequence: TGTGCCAGCAGTTCGGGGGGGTTTGCCAATGAGCAGTTCTTC.

This clonotype was seen a few times. V gene TRBV16 combines with J gene TRBJ1-5; D unclear. Germline assignment: CDR1 KGHSY and CDR2 FQNENV. V dropped 0 bases and J dropped 7 bases, with 13 bases sitting between them. The CDR3 runs to 15 residues. The CDR3 is CASSQSVAGGQPQHF. The CDR3 nucleotides are TGTGCCAGCAGCCAATCAGTGGCAGGTGGGCAGCCCCAGCATTTT.

Notes on this clonotype: A much larger clone lies a single base off, so this may be a read error. The CDR3 carries no conserved terminal phenylalanine or tryptophan, so it likely arises from a read error. The rearrangement joins TRBV28 to TRBJ2-1; no definite D call. Per germline, CDR1 MDHEN and CDR2 SYDVKM. Trimming shortened V by 5 bases and J by 3 bases, and 8 bases separated the two germline ends. The CDR3 runs to 13 residues. The DNA of the CDR3 is TGTGCCAGCAGTCCCCGGAACTACAATGAGCAGTTCCTC. Protein sequence: CASSPRNYNEQFL.

In this sample, this clonotype turned up many times. V is TRBV28 and J is TRBJ2-5; weak D call: TRBD2 (6 bases). In germline, CDR1 is MDHEN, CDR2 SYDVKM. The CDR3 has 17 amino acids. The ends were cut back, 8 bases at V and 2 bases at J, with 24 bases in the middle. The CDR3 region is CASFPILGQGGQETQYF. Written as DNA, the CDR3 is TGTGCCAGCTTCCCTATCCTCGGGCAGGGAGGACAAGAGACCCAGTACTTC. The variable domain in full, with the rest retrieved from reference TRBV28 and TRBJ2-5, is DVKVTQSSRYLVKRTGEKVFLECVQDMDHENMFWYRQDPGLGLRLIYFSYDVKMKEKGDIPEGYSVSREKKERFSLILESASTNQTSMYLCASFPILGQGGQETQYFGPGTRLLVL.

Note on this clonotype: A much larger clone lies a single base off, so this may be a read error. CDR3: CATSRDFGEQNF. The DNA of the CDR3 is TGTGCCACCAGCAGAGATTTCGGGGAGCAGAACTTC. This rearrangement joins TRBV15 to TRBJ2-7; a weak D match, TRBD2 (5 bases). Germline CDR1 LNHNV, CDR2 YYDKDF (reference sequence). The CDR3 consists of 12 residues.

A few counts support this clonotype. The junction and the germline gene differ at one end; a read error may be behind it. The V call is TRBV5-6, the J call TRBJ2-1, with 11 bases lining up with TRBD1. Germline CDR1 and CDR2: SGHDT and YYEEEE. This CDR3 has 13 residues. DNA for the CDR3: TGTGCCAGCAGCCCCCCGGCCCGGGACAGGGGGATCTTC. The encoded protein is CASSPPARDRGIF.

This clonotype was detected ten times or more. V gene TRBV15 combines with J gene TRBJ2-4, with 9 bases that match TRBD1. V shed 3 bases, J shed 7 bases, and the junction held 7 bases outside the gene matches. This CDR3 contains 15 residues. Germline V gives CDR1 LNHNV, CDR2 YYDKDF (reference sequence). CDR3 amino acids: CATSSYGQGRNIQYF. The DNA for the CDR3 is TGTGCCACCAGCAGCTATGGACAGGGGAGGAACATTCAGTACTTC.

V usage is TRBV10-3 and J usage is TRBJ2-2, with D hard to call. V was cut by 8 bases and J by 1 base, with 8 bases left in between. CDR1 and CDR2 (germline): ENHRY, SYGVKD. The CDR3 consists of 13 residues. CDR3 sequence: CAIFWENTGELFF. The CDR3 bases are TGTGCCATCTTTTGGGAGAACACCGGGGAGCTGTTTTTT.

V is TRBV9 and J is TRBJ1-1; D might be TRBD1 (5 bases). Germline CDR1 SGDLS, CDR2 YYNGEE. Trimming stripped 0 bases from V and 5 bases from J, with 11 bases between. CDR3 length equals 14 residues. In nucleotides, the CDR3 is TGTGCCAGCAGCGTAGGCCCAGGGTTAACTGAAGCTTTCTTT. It yields the protein CASSVGPGLTEAFF.

This clonotype has a count of ten or more. The chain is built from TRBV7-2 and TRBJ2-1, with 7 bases fitting TRBD2. The CDR3 extends over 17 amino acids. From germline, CDR1 is SGHTA and CDR2 FQGNSA. The V gene end was trimmed by 4 bases and the J gene end by 0 bases; junction bases not matched to a gene: 9. The CDR3 spells CASSWPLTGGSYNEQFF. The CDR3 DNA is TGTGCCAGCAGCTGGCCTTTAACGGGGGGCTCCTACAATGAGCAGTTCTTC.

In this sample, this clonotype turned up many times. The V call is TRBV29-1, the J call TRBJ2-5; D remains ambiguous. In germline, CDR1 is SQVTM, CDR2 ANQGSEA. The V gene lost 3 bases and the J gene lost 3 bases, with 11 bases spanning the gap. There are 13 residues in the CDR3. The CDR3 protein is CSVEGFGKETQYF. The CDR3, as DNA: TGCAGCGTTGAGGGGTTCGGAAAAGAGACCCAGTACTTC.

This clonotype was recorded many times. The V and J genes are TRBV5-1 and TRBJ1-1; possibly TRBD1 for D (5 bases). Germline V gene lookup returns CDR1 SGHRS and CDR2 YFSETQ. V lost 4 bases and J 1 base, leaving 17 bases between the germline ends. CDR3 length: 16 amino acids. The CDR3 is CASSPKVDNSNTEAFF. CDR3 nucleotides: TGCGCCAGCAGCCCAAAAGTGGACAATTCGAACACTGAAGCTTTCTTT.

This clonotype occurred many times. The chain combines TRBV6-1 with TRBJ2-1; D is unclear. Per the germline V gene, CDR1 is MNHNS and CDR2 is SASEGT. This CDR3 has 15 residues. The V and J ends lost 7 bases and 3 bases respectively, with 16 bases between them. This CDR3 is CASTPSLLNYNEQFF. The CDR3 nucleotides are TGTGCCAGCACCCCTTCGCTACTGAACTACAATGAGCAGTTCTTC.

This clonotype was picked up a small number of times. The chain couples TRBV5-6 to TRBJ1-1; TRBD1 matches 9 bases. The CDR3 is made up of 17 amino acids. CDR1 is SGHDT and CDR2 is YYEEEE in the germline V gene. After removal of 4 bases from V and 0 bases from J, the junction contained 10 bases not matched to a gene. The DNA for the CDR3 is TGTGCCAGCAGCCCCCGGACAGGGGCGGGTATGAACACTGAAGCTTTCTTT. The encoded protein is CASSPRTGAGMNTEAFF.

This clonotype has a count of ten or more. This rearrangement joins TRBV24-1 to TRBJ1-2, with D tentatively TRBD1 (5 bases). The germline V gene has CDR1 KGHDR and CDR2 SFDVKD. The V end lost 7 bases, the J end lost 1 base, and 18 bases lay between the germline ends. The CDR3 spans 16 residues. The DNA for the CDR3 is TGTGCCACCAGCGGAGACGAGGGACCTTTTAACTATGGCTACACCTTC. This encodes CATSGDEGPFNYGYTF.

This clonotype appeared many times. The chain joins TRBV25-1 to TRBJ1-2; 10 nucleotides agree with TRBD1. V was pared by 8 bases and J by 5 bases, with 11 bases of the junction left unmatched. Germline CDR1 and CDR2: MGHDK and SYGVNS. The CDR3 length is 15 residues. The CDR3 DNA reads TGTGCCAGCCACTCCGTAGGACAGGGGGGTTATGGCTACACCTTC. Amino acid sequence: CASHSVGQGGYGYTF.

This clonotype has a count of ten or more. The gene calls are TRBV15 and TRBJ2-3; D is tentatively TRBD1 or TRBD2 (6 bases each). The germline V gene encodes CDR1 LNHNV and CDR2 YYDKDF (reference sequence). Trimming shortened V by 7 bases and J by 2 bases, and 10 bases separated the two germline ends. The CDR3 loop spans 13 amino acids. The CDR3 sequence is CATTSGATDTQYF. The CDR3 DNA reads as TGTGCCACCACCTCGGGGGCCACAGATACGCAGTATTTT.

At least ten counts were recorded for this clonotype. The rearrangement links TRBV10-2 to TRBJ2-7; 8 bases agree with TRBD1. The CDR3 is 14 amino acids. V shed 6 bases, J shed 3 bases, and the junction held 7 bases outside the gene matches. Per germline, CDR1 WSHSY and CDR2 SAAADI. The CDR3 is CASRGTGLYYEQYF. The CDR3 DNA reads as TGCGCCAGCAGGGGGACAGGCCTTTACTACGAGCAGTACTTC.

This chain's CDR3 is CASTGTALHTQYF. CDR3 coding DNA: TGTGCCAGCACCGGGACAGCGCTCCATACGCAGTATTTT. J is TRBJ2-3 and V is TRBV6-2 or TRBV6-3; 7 bases agree with TRBD1. The CDR3 is 13 amino acids. The V gene end was trimmed by 7 bases and the J gene end by 7 bases; junction bases not matched to a gene: 8. Looked up from germline, CDR1 is MNHEY and CDR2 is SVGEGT.

This clonotype was counted at least ten times. V and J are TRBV5-1 and TRBJ2-1, with 13 positions matching TRBD2. CDR3 length: 17 amino acids. The germline gives CDR1 SGHRS, CDR2 YFSETQ. V was pared by 4 bases and J by 9 bases, with 13 bases of the junction left unmatched. This CDR3 is CASSPDMTSGGQGEQFF. The CDR3 nucleotides read TGCGCCAGCAGCCCCGACATGACTAGCGGGGGGCAGGGTGAGCAGTTCTTC.

This clonotype was detected ten times or more. This rearrangement joins TRBV10-3 to TRBJ1-4, with no clear D. The CDR3 length is 15 residues. The germline gives CDR1 ENHRY, CDR2 SYGVKD. V gave up 0 bases and J gave up 0 bases, with 5 bases separating them. CDR3 nucleotide sequence: TGTGCCATCAGTGAGTCACGGGCAACTAATGAAAAACTGTTTTTT. This sequence encodes CAISESRATNEKLFF.

By share of the sample, this clonotype is medium-sized (0.01 to 0.1%). The gene calls are TRBV5-1 and TRBJ2-2, with 7 bases that match TRBD1. The CDR3 spans 14 residues. Per germline, CDR1 SGHRS and CDR2 YFSETQ. The V segment lost 2 bases and the J segment 6 bases; nucleotides outside the gene matches: 4. CDR3 sequence: CASSFRGPPGELFF. The CDR3 DNA reads TGCGCCAGCAGCTTTAGGGGGCCCCCCGGGGAGCTGTTTTTT. The whole variable domain, filled in from reference TRBV5-1 and TRBJ2-2, reads KAGVTQTPRYLIKTRGQQVTLSCSPISGHRSVSWYQQTPGQGLQFLFEYFSETQRNKGNFPGRFSGRQFSNSRSEMNVSTLELGDSALYLCASSFRGPPGELFFGEGSRLTVL.

J is TRBJ2-1 and V is TRBV5-1; TRBD2 matches 9 bases. The length of the CDR3 is 15 residues. Trimming removed 2 bases from V and 8 bases from J; junction bases left unmatched: 8. In germline, CDR1 is SGHRS, CDR2 YFSETQ. The CDR3 region is CASSFGGGAGDEQFF. Here the CDR3 DNA reads TGCGCCAGCAGCTTCGGCGGGGGGGCCGGCGATGAGCAGTTCTTC.

By sample share, this clonotype is medium-sized. This rearrangement joins TRBV20-1 to TRBJ1-6; D is perhaps TRBD1 (5 bases). This CDR3 has 13 residues. V lost 6 bases to trimming and J lost 9 bases, with 15 bases between them. Per germline, CDR1 DFQATT and CDR2 SNEGSKA (reference sequence). The CDR3 is CSAGQGESSPLHF. The DNA of the CDR3 is TGCAGTGCCGGGCAGGGTGAAAGTTCACCCCTCCACTTT.

The CDR3 is CASSLEGGDTAGELFF. DNA of the CDR3: TGCGCCAGCAGCTTGGAAGGGGGCGATACCGCCGGGGAGCTGTTTTTT. The chain couples TRBV5-1 to TRBJ2-2; 7 nucleotides agree with TRBD1. CDR1 is SGHRS, CDR2 YFSETQ, per germline. The junction had 8 bases not matched to a gene; V was cut back by 0 bases and J by 6 bases. The CDR3 covers 16 residues.

This clonotype was seen repeatedly, ten times or more. This chain links TRBV15 with TRBJ1-3; weak D call: TRBD1 (6 bases). The CDR3 spans 14 residues. The germline V and J ends were trimmed by 7 bases and 0 bases, with 10 bases remaining between them. CDR1 is LNHNV and CDR2 is YYDKDF in the germline V gene (reference sequence). This CDR3 is CATKGDPSGNTIYF. CDR3 DNA: TGTGCCACCAAGGGGGACCCCTCTGGAAACACCATATATTTT.

This clonotype has at least ten counts. This chain links TRBV5-1 with TRBJ2-7; D may be TRBD1 (6 bases). Germline V lookup: CDR1 SGHRS, CDR2 YFSETQ. This CDR3 contains 15 residues. The germline V and J ends were trimmed by 0 bases and 0 bases, with 10 bases remaining between them. The CDR3 spells CASSLGQASSYEQYF. The CDR3 DNA follows: TGCGCCAGCAGCTTGGGACAGGCGAGCTCCTACGAGCAGTACTTC.

This clonotype was recorded at least ten times. This rearrangement joins TRBV21-1 to TRBJ2-1; the table's D call, TRBD1, was not checked against the DNA. TRBV21-1 is designated a pseudogene. This CDR3 comprises 18 residues. CDR3 in DNA: TGTGCCAGCAGCCCCGGGACAGTTTTTCTTCCTCGCTACAATGAGCAGTTCTTC. This sequence encodes CASSPGTVFLPRYNEQFF.

This clonotype showed up many times. This chain uses TRBV18 with TRBJ2-1, with TRBD1 matching over 8 bases. The length of the CDR3 is 16 residues. CDR1 and CDR2 (germline): KGHSH, LQKENI. V trimming: 5 bases; J trimming: 4 bases; junction bases outside the gene matches: 10. The CDR3, as DNA: TGTGCCAGCTCAAGACTGACAGGGGCAGTTTACAATGAGCAGTTCTTC. Amino acids: CASSRLTGAVYNEQFF.